This record covers a single TCR beta chain. The PCR had 60 Vbeta and 13 Jbeta primers. The table came from immunoSEQ multiplex PCR; TCRdb's copy has only in-frame clones and leaves some out. The top ten hold 2% to 3% of the sample, which has approximately 170,000 clones, 80% to 90% seen once. These data originate in a study of cytomegalovirus exposure and HLA in healthy donors. Healthy bone marrow donors made up the donor group. The TCR was taken from a male donor in good health and CMV-seronegative. The specimen was PBMCs.

CDR3 amino acids: CSVARENTEAFF. The CDR3, as DNA: TGCAGCGTTGCCCGGGAAAACACTGAAGCTTTCTTT. This chain links TRBV29-1 with TRBJ1-1; D unclear. The CDR3 has 12 residues. The V end was cut by 4 bases, the J end by 2 bases, with 8 bases between. Germline V gives CDR1 SQVTM, CDR2 ANQGSEA.